This T cell receptor beta chain was obtained from a study of blood T cell repertoires in COVID-19. Study in general: PBMCs, B-cell-depleted T cells, or T cells were the source of the cDNA or gDNA that made up the material.

Under the authors' procedure: Reference gene primer amplification in the assay estimated nucleated cell counts. This table comes from immunoSEQ multiplex PCR, and its TCRdb copy is limited to in-frame clones, with some not included. The DNA was the basis for D and trimming; V, J and clone size are from that table. The table has approximately 230,000 clones, 90% to 95% seen once; the top ten hold over 1.5%. The study assigned cohorts using participant-reported clinical history. V was clipped by 4 bases and J by 3 bases, with 10 bases between them. Germline CDR1 reads MNHEY; CDR2 reads SVGAGI. The CDR3 runs to 15 residues.

Sequenced: PBMCs or T cells enriched from blood (not recorded which). The gene calls are TRBV6-5 and TRBJ1-6; perhaps TRBD1 as D (5 bases). The receptor comes from a woman aged 18 to 35 who had recovered from COVID-19. CDR3 coding DNA: TGTGCCAGCAGTTGGACACTTGACTATAATTCACCCCTCCACTTT. Amino acids: CASSWTLDYNSPLHF.